The next 10 T cell receptor beta chains were all read from a single sample in a study of radiation and T cells in renal cell carcinoma. Specified time point: blood 2 weeks post-SBRT. Indicated treatment: 15 Gy SBRT to primary tumor, nephrectomy 4 weeks later. Generated by immunoSEQ multiplex PCR, the TCRdb table keeps only in-frame clones and is missing some. The top ten hold 1.9% of the sample, which has around 130,000 clones, about 81% seen once. The sample was blood, taken from a patient whose treatment included radiotherapy and nephrectomy. The receptor source for this set is a woman aged 55-70 years with renal cell carcinoma.

The rearrangement joins TRBV28 to TRBJ2-7; D tentatively reads TRBD1 or TRBD2 (5 bases each). This CDR3 spans 14 amino acids. Trimming pared 7 bases from V and 13 bases from J, leaving 26 bases between. Germline CDR1 and CDR2: MDHEN and SYDVKM. CDR3 in amino acids: CASILTTDRGPFYF. CDR3 DNA: TGTGCCAGCATCCTAACGACCGACAGAGGGCCCTTTTACTTC.

The rearrangement links TRBV7-9 to TRBJ1-4; D is uncertain. This CDR3 spans 12 amino acids. Germline CDR1 and CDR2: SEHNR and FQNEAQ (reference sequence). V gave up 6 bases and J gave up 7 bases, with 9 bases separating them. In nucleotides, the CDR3 is TGTGCCAGCAGTGCGCGGGGTGAAAAACTGTTTTTT. As protein: CASSARGEKLFF.

The gene calls are TRBV6-1 and TRBJ2-1; D uncertain. V lost 0 bases and J lost 7, with 10 bases in between. The germline CDR1 and CDR2 sequences are MNHNS and SASEGT. CDR3 length: 14 residues. The CDR3 is CASSEADTWNEQFF. CDR3 bases: TGTGCCAGCAGTGAAGCCGATACTTGGAATGAGCAGTTCTTC.

Comment on this clone: The sample contains more than one DNA sequence encoding this CDR3. The gene calls are TRBV25-1 and TRBJ2-5; TRBD1 matches 7 bases. CDR1 is MGHDK and CDR2 is SYGVNS in the germline V gene. The CDR3 length is 13 residues. Trimming cost V 5 bases and J 4 bases; bases outside gene matches: 4. The CDR3: CASSRRTGETQYF. CDR3 sequence (DNA): TGTGCCAGCAGTCGACGGACAGGAGAGACCCAGTACTTC.

The V gene is TRBV9, the J gene TRBJ2-7, with D unclear. The CDR3 sequence is 14 residues long. In germline, CDR1 is SGDLS, CDR2 YYNGEE. Deletions cut 4 bases from V and 0 bases from J, with 11 bases between. The CDR3 protein is CASSPTRSSYEQYF. The CDR3 DNA sequence: TGTGCCAGCAGCCCGACGAGGAGCTCCTACGAGCAGTACTTC.

V usage is TRBV25-1 and J usage is TRBJ2-5; D remains unclear. The J call may be wrong; the DNA end is better matched by TRBJ2-7. Germline values: CDR1 MGHDK, CDR2 SYGVNS. This CDR3 spans 12 amino acids. CDR3 residues: CASSESGYEQYF. In nucleotides, the CDR3 is TGTGCCAGCAGTGAATCCGGGTACGAGCAGTACTTC.

J is TRBJ2-2 and V is TRBV5-1; D ambiguous. Trimming removed 0 bases from V and 0 bases from J, with 6 bases in between. Germline loops: CDR1 SGHRS, CDR2 YFSETQ. This CDR3 spans 15 amino acids. The CDR3 here is CASSLELANTGELFF. Here the CDR3 DNA reads TGCGCCAGCAGCTTGGAGTTAGCGAACACCGGGGAGCTGTTTTTT.

The chain joins TRBV6-1 to TRBJ2-1; 8 bases are shared with TRBD2. Looked up from germline, CDR1 is MNHNS and CDR2 is SASEGT. Trimming cost V 5 bases and J 9 bases; bases outside gene matches: 3. CDR3 length equals 12 residues. In DNA, the CDR3 is TGTGCCAGCAGTCCGGGACTAGGTGAGCAGTTCTTC. Its translation: CASSPGLGEQFF.

This sequence joins TRBV28 and TRBJ1-3; D is uncertain. The germline CDR1 and CDR2 sequences are MDHEN and SYDVKM. V was trimmed by 10 bases and J by 8 bases, leaving 18 bases between them. The CDR3 contains 13 residues. The CDR3 region has the DNA TGTGCCACCGGCGACGGGGTAGAGGACACCATATATTTT. Encoded protein: CATGDGVEDTIYF.

The CDR3 here is CASSLESQGETQYF. The CDR3 DNA reads TGTGCCAGCAGCTTGGAGTCACAGGGAGAGACCCAGTACTTC. This sequence joins TRBV5-4 and TRBJ2-5, with D possibly matching TRBD1 (6 bases). Trimming shortened V by 0 bases and J by 4 bases, and 10 bases separated the two germline ends. The CDR3 sequence is 14 residues long. Germline V gives CDR1 SGHNT, CDR2 YYREEE (reference sequence).